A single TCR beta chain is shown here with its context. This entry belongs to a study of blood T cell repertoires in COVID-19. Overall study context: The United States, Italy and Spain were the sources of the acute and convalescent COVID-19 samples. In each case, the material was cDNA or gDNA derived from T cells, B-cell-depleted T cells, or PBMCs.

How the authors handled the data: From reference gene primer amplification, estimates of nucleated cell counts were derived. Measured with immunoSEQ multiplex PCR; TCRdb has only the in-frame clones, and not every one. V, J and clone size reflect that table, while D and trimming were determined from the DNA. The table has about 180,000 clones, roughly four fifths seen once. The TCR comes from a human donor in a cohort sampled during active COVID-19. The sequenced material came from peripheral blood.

Written as DNA, the CDR3 is TGTGCCAGCAGCTTGGAGAGCTCCTATAATTCACCCCTCCACTTT. Encoded protein: CASSLESSYNSPLHF. The chain combines TRBV5-6 with TRBJ1-6; D gene uncertain. The CDR3 length is 15 residues. Trimming removed 0 bases at V and 0 bases at J, with 4 bases between. The germline V gene has CDR1 SGHDT and CDR2 YYEEEE.